This T cell receptor beta chain comes out of a study of cytomegalovirus exposure and HLA in healthy donors. On this clone: Its target is unknown.

CDR1 and CDR2 from the germline V gene are ENHRY and SYGVKD. The CDR3 sequence is 11 residues long. With V trimmed by 8 bases and J by 10 bases, 5 bases remained unmatched. Separate from the roughly 670-subject first cohort, the approximately 120-subject validation cohort was the one that the donors belonged to. The study, taken as a whole, reports: Both high specificity and high sensitivity reportedly marked the classifier's diagnosis of cytomegalovirus status.

Profiled with immunoSEQ multiplex PCR; TCRdb holds only in-frame clones, not every one. Of fewer than 85,000 clones detected, 85% to 95% appear once; the ten largest clones hold about 0.63%. Source material: PBMCs. This sequence joins TRBV10-3 and TRBJ2-1; 7 bases align to TRBD2. The source of this sequence is a young woman in good health and CMV-seronegative. The CDR3 spells CAIGGGGEQFF. CDR3 bases: TGTGCCATCGGCGGGGGAGGGGAGCAGTTCTTC.